The following is a TCR beta chain sequence with its context. The CDR3 totals 14 residues. The ends were cut back, 0 bases at V and 5 bases at J, with 10 bases in the middle. The germline V gene encodes CDR1 LGHDT and CDR2 YNNKEL (reference sequence). Clones were read by immunoSEQ multiplex PCR, and TCRdb kept only the in-frame ones, dropping some. Here the sample spans about 69,000 clones, less than 90% being singletons. The data stem from a study of blood T cell repertoires in COVID-19. V usage is TRBV3-1 (or the pseudogene TRBV3-2) and J usage is TRBJ1-2, with D maybe TRBD1 (5 bases). The TCR sequence derives from an elderly man with acute or convalescent COVID-19. Sequenced: peripheral blood. For the CDR3, the DNA is TGTGCCAGCAGCCAAGAATCAGGGCTTTATGGCTACACCTTC. Translating it yields CASSQESGLYGYTF.